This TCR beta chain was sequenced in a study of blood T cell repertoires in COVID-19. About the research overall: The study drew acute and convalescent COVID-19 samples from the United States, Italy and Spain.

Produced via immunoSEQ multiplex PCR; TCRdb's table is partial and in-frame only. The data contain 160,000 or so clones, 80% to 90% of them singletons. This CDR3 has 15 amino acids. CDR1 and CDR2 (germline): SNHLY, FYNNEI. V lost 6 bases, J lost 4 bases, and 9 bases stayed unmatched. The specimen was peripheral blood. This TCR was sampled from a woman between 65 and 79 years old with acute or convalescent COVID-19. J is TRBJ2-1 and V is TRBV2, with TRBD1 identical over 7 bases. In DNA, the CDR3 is TGTGCCAGCAGGCCCAACAGGGGTGGTTACAATGAGCAGTTCTTC. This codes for CASRPNRGGYNEQFF.